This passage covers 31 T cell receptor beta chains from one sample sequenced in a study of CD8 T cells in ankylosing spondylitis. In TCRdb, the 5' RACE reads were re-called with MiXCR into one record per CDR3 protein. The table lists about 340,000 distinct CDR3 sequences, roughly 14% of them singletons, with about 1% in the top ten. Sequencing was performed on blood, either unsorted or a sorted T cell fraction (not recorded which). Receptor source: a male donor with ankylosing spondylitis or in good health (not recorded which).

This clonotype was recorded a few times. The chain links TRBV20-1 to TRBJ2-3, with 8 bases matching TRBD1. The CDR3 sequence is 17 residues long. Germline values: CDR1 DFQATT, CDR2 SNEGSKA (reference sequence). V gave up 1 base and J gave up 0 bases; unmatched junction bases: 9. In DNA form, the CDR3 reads TGCAGTGCTAGAGCTCGTCGGACAGGGCAAAGCACAGATACGCAGTATTTT. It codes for CSARARRTGQSTDTQYF.

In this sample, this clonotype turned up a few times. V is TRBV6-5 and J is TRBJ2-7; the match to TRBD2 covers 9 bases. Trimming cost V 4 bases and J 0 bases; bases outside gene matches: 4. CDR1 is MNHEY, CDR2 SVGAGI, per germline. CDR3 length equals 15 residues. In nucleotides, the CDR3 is TGTGCCAGCAGTTCCCTTAGCGGGAGCTCCTACGAGCAGTACTTC. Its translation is CASSSLSGSSYEQYF.

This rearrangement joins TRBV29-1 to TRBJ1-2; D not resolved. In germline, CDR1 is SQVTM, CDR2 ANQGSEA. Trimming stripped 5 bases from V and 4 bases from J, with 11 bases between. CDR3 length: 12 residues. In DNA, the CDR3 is TGCAGCGTTTTTAGCAGGAGCTATGGCTACACCTTC. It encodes CSVFSRSYGYTF.

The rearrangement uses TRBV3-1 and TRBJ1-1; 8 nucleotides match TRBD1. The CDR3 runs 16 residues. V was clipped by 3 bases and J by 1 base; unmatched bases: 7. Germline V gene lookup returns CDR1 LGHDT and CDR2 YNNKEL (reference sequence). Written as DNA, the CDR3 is TGTGCCAGCAGCCATTCTCAAGGACAGGGGAACACTGAAGCTTTCTTT. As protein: CASSHSQGQGNTEAFF. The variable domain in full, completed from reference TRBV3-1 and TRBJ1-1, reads DTAVSQTPKYLVTQMGNDKSIKCEQNLGHDTMYWYKQDSKKFLKIMFSYNNKELIINETVPNRFSPKSPDKAHLNLHINSLELGDSAVYFCASSHSQGQGNTEAFFGQGTRLTVV.

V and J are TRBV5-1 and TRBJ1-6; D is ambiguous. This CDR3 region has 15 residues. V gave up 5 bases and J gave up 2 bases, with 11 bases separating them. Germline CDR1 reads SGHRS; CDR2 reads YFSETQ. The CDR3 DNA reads TGCGCCAGCAGTATCTTGGACGCCTATAATTCACCCCTCCACTTT. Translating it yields CASSILDAYNSPLHF. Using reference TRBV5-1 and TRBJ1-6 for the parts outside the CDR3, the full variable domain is KAGVTQTPRYLIKTRGQQVTLSCSPISGHRSVSWYQQTPGQGLQFLFEYFSETQRNKGNFPGRFSGRQFSNSRSEMNVSTLELGDSALYLCASSILDAYNSPLHFGNGTRLTVT.

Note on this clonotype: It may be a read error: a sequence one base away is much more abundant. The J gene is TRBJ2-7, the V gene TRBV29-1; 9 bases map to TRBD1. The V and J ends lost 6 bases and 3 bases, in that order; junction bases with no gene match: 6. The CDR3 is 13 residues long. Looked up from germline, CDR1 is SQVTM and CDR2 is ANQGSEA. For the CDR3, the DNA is TGCAGCGTAAAGGACAGGGGACTCTACGAGCAGTACTTC. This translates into CSVKDRGLYEQYF.

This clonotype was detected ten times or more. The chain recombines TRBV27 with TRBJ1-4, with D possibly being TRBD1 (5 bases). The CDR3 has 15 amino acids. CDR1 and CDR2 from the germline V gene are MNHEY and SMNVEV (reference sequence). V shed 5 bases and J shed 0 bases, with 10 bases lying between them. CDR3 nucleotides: TGTGCCAGCAGTCTCACAGGCGCAACTAATGAAAAACTGTTTTTT. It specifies CASSLTGATNEKLFF.

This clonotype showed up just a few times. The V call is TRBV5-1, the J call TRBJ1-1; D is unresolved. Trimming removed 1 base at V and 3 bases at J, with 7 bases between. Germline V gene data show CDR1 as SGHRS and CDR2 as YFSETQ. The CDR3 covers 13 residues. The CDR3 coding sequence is TGCGCCAGCAGCTTGAGTTGGGACACTGAAGCTTTCTTT. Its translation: CASSLSWDTEAFF.

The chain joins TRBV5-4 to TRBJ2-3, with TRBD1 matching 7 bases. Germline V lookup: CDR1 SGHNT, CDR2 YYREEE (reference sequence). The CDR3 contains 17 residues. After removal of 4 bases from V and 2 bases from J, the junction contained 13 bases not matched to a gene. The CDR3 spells CASSPTGAQASTDTQYF. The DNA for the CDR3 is TGTGCCAGCAGCCCAACAGGGGCCCAAGCCTCCACAGATACGCAGTATTTT.

For the CDR3, the DNA is TGCAGTGCTAGGTGGGCTCCGTTGGGTGGCTACACCTTC. Its protein product is CSARWAPLGGYTF. The chain uses TRBV20-1 and TRBJ1-2; D is ambiguous. The CDR3 is 13 amino acids. V was shortened by 3 bases and J by 7 bases, with 15 bases between the two germline ends. Germline values: CDR1 DFQATT, CDR2 SNEGSKA (reference sequence).

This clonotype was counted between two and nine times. As DNA, the CDR3 is TGTGCCAGCAGGGAACAGGGGGCAATTGAGCAGTTCTTC. This sequence encodes CASREQGAIEQFF. The rearrangement uses TRBV2 and TRBJ2-1; 9 nucleotides align to TRBD1. The V and J ends lost 6 bases and 9 bases, in that order; junction bases with no gene match: 6. Germline V gene lookup returns CDR1 SNHLY and CDR2 FYNNEI. The CDR3 has 13 amino acids.

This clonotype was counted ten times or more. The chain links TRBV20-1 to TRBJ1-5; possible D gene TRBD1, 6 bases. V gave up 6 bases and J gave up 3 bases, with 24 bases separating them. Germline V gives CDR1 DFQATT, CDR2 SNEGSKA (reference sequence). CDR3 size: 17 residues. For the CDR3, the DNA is TGCAGTGCCAGCCGGGGGCGTCTTACTAATTCCAATCAGCCCCAGCATTTT. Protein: CSASRGRLTNSNQPQHF.

CDR3 in DNA: TGTGCCAGCAGCTTCCTGGCGGGCACCGGGGAGCTGTTTTTT. Translated: CASSFLAGTGELFF. The rearrangement uses TRBV5-6 and TRBJ2-2; TRBD2 might be the D (5 bases). CDR3 size: 14 residues. CDR1 is SGHDT and CDR2 is YYEEEE in the germline V gene. V dropped 2 bases and J dropped 4 bases, with 9 bases sitting between them.

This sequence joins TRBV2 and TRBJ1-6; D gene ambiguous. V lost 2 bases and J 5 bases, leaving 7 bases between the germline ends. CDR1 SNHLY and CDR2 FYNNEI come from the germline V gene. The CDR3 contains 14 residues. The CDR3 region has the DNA TGTGCCAGCAGTGAACGCCTCAATAATTCACCCCTCCACTTT. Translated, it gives CASSERLNNSPLHF.

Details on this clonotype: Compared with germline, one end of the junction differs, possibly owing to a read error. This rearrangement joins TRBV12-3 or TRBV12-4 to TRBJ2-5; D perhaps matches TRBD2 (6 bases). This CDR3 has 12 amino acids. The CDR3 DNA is TGCCCGGGACGGGAGATCCAAGAGACCCAGTACTTC. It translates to CPGREIQETQYF.

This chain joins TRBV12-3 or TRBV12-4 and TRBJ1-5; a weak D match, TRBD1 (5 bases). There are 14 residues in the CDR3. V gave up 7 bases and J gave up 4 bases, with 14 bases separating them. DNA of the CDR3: TGTGCCAGCACCCGGGACGGAGCTAATCAGCCCCAGCATTTT. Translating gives CASTRDGANQPQHF.

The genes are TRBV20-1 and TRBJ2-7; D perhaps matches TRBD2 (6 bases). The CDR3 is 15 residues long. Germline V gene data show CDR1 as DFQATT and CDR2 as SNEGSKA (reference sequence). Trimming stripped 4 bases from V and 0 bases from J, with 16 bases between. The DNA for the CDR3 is TGCAGTGCTACAGGGATGGAGGGGCCCTCCTACGAGCAGTACTTC. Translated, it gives CSATGMEGPSYEQYF.

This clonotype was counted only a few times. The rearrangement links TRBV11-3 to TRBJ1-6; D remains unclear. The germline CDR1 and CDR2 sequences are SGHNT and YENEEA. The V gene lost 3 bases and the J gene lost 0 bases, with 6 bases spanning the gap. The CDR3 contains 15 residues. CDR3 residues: CASSFDGSYNSPLHF. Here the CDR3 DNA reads TGTGCCAGCAGCTTTGACGGCTCCTATAATTCACCCCTCCACTTT.

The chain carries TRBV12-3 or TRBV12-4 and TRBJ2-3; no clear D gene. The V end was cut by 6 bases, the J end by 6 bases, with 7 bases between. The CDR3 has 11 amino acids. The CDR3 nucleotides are TGTGCCAGCAGATCTGGCGATACGCAGTATTTT. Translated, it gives CASRSGDTQYF.

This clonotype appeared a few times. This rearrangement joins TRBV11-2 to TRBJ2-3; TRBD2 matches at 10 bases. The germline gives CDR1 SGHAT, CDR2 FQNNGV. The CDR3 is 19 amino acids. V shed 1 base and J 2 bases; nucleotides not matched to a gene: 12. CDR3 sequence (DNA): TGTGCCAGCAGCTTAGGCCTGAGGCTAGCGGGAGAGAACACAGATACGCAGTATTTT. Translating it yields CASSLGLRLAGENTDTQYF.

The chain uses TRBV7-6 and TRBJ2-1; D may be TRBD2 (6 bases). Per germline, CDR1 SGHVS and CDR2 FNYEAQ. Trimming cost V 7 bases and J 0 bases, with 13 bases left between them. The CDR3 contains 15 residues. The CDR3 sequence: CASNPGAGSYNEQFF. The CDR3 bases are TGTGCCAGCAATCCGGGAGCGGGCTCCTACAATGAGCAGTTCTTC.

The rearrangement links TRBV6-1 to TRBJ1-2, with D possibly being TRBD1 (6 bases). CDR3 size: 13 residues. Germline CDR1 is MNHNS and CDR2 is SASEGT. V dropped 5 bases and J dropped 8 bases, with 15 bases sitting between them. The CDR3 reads CASSPQGREGYTF. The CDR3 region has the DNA TGTGCCAGCAGTCCCCAGGGGAGGGAAGGCTACACCTTC.

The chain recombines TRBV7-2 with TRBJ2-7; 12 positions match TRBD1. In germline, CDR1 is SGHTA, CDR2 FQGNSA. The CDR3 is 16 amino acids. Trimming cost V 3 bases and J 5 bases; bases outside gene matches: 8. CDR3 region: CASSFTSGTGGHEQYF. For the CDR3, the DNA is TGTGCCAGCAGCTTCACTTCGGGGACAGGGGGCCACGAGCAGTACTTC.

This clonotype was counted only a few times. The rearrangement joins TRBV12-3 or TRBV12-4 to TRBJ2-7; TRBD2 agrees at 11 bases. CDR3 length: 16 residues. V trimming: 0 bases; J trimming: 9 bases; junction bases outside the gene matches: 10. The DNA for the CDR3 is TGTGCCAGCAGTTTAGCCCTAACTAGCGGGAGACGGCGGCAGTACTTC. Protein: CASSLALTSGRRRQYF.

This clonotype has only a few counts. The CDR3 nucleotides read TGTGCCAGCGACCGAGGGAACAGGGATTCACCCCTCCACTTT. Its protein product is CASDRGNRDSPLHF. The chain is built from TRBV6-2 or TRBV6-3 and TRBJ1-6; D is perhaps TRBD1 (6 bases). Germline CDR1 and CDR2: MNHEY and SVGEGT. V shed 8 bases and J shed 8 bases, with 16 bases lying between them. This CDR3 has 14 residues.

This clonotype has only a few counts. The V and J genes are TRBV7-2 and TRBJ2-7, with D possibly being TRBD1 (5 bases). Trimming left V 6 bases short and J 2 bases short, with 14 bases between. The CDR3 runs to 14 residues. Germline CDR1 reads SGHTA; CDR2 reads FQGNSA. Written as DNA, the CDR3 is TGTGCCAGCAGGAGAACAGGTTGGACCTACGAGCAGTACTTC. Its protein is CASRRTGWTYEQYF. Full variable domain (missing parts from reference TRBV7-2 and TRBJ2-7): GAGVSQSPSNKVTEKGKDVELRCDPISGHTALYWYRQSLGQGLEFLIYFQGNSAPDKSGLPSDRFSAERTGGSVSTLTIQRTQQEDSAVYLCASRRTGWTYEQYFGPGTRLTVT.

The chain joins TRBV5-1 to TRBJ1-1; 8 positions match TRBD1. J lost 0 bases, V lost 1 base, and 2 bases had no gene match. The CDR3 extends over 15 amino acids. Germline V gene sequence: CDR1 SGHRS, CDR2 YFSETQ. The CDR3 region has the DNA TGCGCCAGCAGCTTGTTGGGACAGGTGAACACTGAAGCTTTCTTT. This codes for CASSLLGQVNTEAFF.

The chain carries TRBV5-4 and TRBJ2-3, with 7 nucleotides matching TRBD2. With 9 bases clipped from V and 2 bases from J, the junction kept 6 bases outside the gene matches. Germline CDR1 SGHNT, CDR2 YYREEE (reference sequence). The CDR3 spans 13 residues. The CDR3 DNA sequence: TGTGCCACCCGACTAGCTCACACAGATACGCAGTATTTT. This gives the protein CATRLAHTDTQYF.

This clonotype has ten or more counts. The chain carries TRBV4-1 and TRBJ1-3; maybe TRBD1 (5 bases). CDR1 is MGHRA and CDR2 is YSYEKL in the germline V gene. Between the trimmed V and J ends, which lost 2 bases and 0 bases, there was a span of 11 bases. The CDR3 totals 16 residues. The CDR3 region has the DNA TGCGCCAGCAGCCAACAGGAGGGGTCCTCTGGAAACACCATATATTTT. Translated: CASSQQEGSSGNTIYF.

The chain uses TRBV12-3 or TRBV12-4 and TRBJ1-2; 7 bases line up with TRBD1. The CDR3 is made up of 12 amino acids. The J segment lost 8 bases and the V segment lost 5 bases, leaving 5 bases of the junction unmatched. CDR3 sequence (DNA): TGTGCCAGCAGTGTACAGGGGAAAGGCTACACCTTC. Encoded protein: CASSVQGKGYTF.

The CDR3 DNA sequence: TGTGCCAGCAGCGTAGGAAGCTATGAGCAGTTCTTC. Amino acid sequence: CASSVGSYEQFF. The V and J genes are TRBV9 and TRBJ2-1; D not certain. CDR1 and CDR2 (germline): SGDLS, YYNGEE. V lost 0 bases to trimming and J lost 8 bases, with 6 bases between them. The CDR3 spans 12 residues.